This entry concerns a single T cell receptor (beta chain). Its target is unknown. Germline values: CDR1 MNHEY, CDR2 SVGAGI. Trimming pared 0 bases from V and 3 bases from J, leaving 12 bases between. This CDR3 contains 15 residues. The TCRbeta library was prepared with unique molecular identifiers. TCRdb reprocessed the PCR reads with MiXCR, giving one entry per CDR3 protein. Of approximately 220,000 distinct CDR3 sequences listed, approximately 15% were seen once; the top ten hold about 41%. The record originates from a study of T-cell reconstitution after alpha-beta-depleted transplantation in children. Study-level findings and limits: Where alpha-beta T cells came from about two months after transplant was reportedly several hundred expanded graft clones. The main origin of T-cell counts and diversity one year after transplant was newly produced T cells. Several patients had high TCRbeta diversity at day 60; it came from surviving recipient T cells and thymic progenitors.

The TCR was taken from a male patient between 2 and 15 years old who had a stem cell transplant for acute lymphoblastic leukemia, so the T cells may come from the graft donor. The chain couples TRBV6-5 to TRBJ2-7; tentatively, D is TRBD1 (6 bases). The source material was PBMCs, mostly from graft donor cells, sampled 360 days after TCRalphabeta/CD19-depleted stem cell transplant. CDR3 protein: CASSYSGRDNYEQYF. Here the CDR3 DNA reads TGTGCCAGCAGTTACTCGGGTCGGGACAACTACGAGCAGTACTTC.